This T cell receptor (beta chain) derives from a study of cytomegalovirus exposure and HLA in healthy donors. Study-level background: Of all 370 or so donors who were genotyped, 80% to 85% belonged to the Caucasian-associated ancestry cluster.

With respect to this clone: Its specificity is unknown.

Findings and limits, study-wide: An ancestry cluster, one associated with Asian ancestry, reportedly showed fewer N-insertions than the approximately 720-donor mean in a later analysis. Reports state that TCR beta sequences accurately predicted most subjects' HLA-A and HLA-B alleles. Data from an earlier analysis indicated that most TCR beta V segments were productive either about 90% or about 30% of the time.

PCR involved 60 Vbeta and 13 Jbeta primers. Sequenced by immunoSEQ multiplex PCR; TCRdb stores in-frame clones only, minus some. The table shows 100,000 to 150,000 clones, with roughly 15% occurring only once. The sequence derives from a young woman in good health and CMV-seronegative. Material: PBMCs.

CDR3 residues: CASSSKDRGKNSNQPQHF. The CDR3 DNA follows: TGTGCCAGCAGTTCCAAGGACAGGGGAAAAAATAGCAATCAGCCCCAGCATTTT. The chain employs TRBV7-3 and TRBJ1-5; 9 nucleotides match TRBD1. Germline V gives CDR1 SGHTA, CDR2 FQGTGA. V gave up 6 bases and J gave up 0 bases; unmatched junction bases: 12. This CDR3 contains 18 residues.